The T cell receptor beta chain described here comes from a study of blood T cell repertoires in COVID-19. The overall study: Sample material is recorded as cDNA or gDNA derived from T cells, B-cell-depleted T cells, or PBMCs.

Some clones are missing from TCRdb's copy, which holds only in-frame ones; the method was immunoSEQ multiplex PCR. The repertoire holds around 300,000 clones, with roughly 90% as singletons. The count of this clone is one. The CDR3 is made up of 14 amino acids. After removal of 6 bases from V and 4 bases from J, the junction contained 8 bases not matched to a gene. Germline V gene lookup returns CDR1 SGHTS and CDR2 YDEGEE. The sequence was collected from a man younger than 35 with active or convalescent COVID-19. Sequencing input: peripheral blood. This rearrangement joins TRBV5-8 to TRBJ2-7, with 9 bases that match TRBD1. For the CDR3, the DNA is TGTGCCAGCAAGCCGGGACAGGGAACTTACGAGCAGTACTTC. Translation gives CASKPGQGTYEQYF.